These 2 T cell receptor beta chains were all obtained from the same sample, sequenced in a study of graft-versus-host responses after intestinal transplantation (dated by TCRdb to the early 2020s). Read against the paper, the sample's time point label means: cells obtained before transplantation from donor or recipient. Antigen specificity for these receptors is unknown. The library was obtained by the immunoSEQ multiplex PCR assay. TCRdb carries this immuneACCESS record with in-frame sequences only. Its versions omit some clonotypes, under half of them owing to an unresolved V gene in the studies checked, with the rest unexplained. The sample records just over 70,000 clones, 84% of which are singletons. Of the sample, around 0.37% falls within the top ten clones. The sample was unstimulated CD4+ T cells sorted from spleen or lymph node cells, taken before transplant. Receptors were obtained from a human donor who was the organ donor for an intestinal transplant.

The rearrangement links TRBV10-3 to TRBJ2-5; D is perhaps TRBD1 (5 bases). This CDR3 spans 13 amino acids. With 6 bases removed from V and 3 bases from J, the gap between germline ends came to 11 bases. CDR1 ENHRY and CDR2 SYGVKD come from the germline V gene. This CDR3 reads CAIRNSREETQYF. The CDR3 DNA reads TGTGCCATCAGGAATAGCAGGGAAGAGACCCAGTACTTC.

The chain is built from TRBV11-2 and TRBJ2-2, with a tentative D call TRBD2 (5 bases). Trimming took 4 bases from V and 7 from J, leaving 16 bases between them. The CDR3 consists of 15 residues. Germline CDR1 and CDR2: SGHAT and FQNNGV. CDR3 nucleotides: TGTGCCAGCAGCTCTCAGAGGGTGGGGAGCGGGGAGCTGTTTTTT. It translates to CASSSQRVGSGELFF.